Below are 32 T cell receptor beta chains sequenced from a single sample in a study of vaccination effects on CD4 cells after COVID-19. The antigens for these receptors are not known. Scientists isolated CD4+ T cells after an approximately 11-day culture period ended. The participants, recipients of two vaccine doses, got either BNT162b2 or mRNA-1273. This table comes from immunoSEQ multiplex PCR, and its TCRdb copy is limited to in-frame clones, with some not included. This table has approximately 74,000 clones, around 67% appearing once. Sequenced here: CD4+ T cells from PBMCs cultured without peptide, sampled after COVID-19 vaccination. These TCRs come from a human donor who received a COVID-19 vaccine.

This clone is a singleton in its sample. The chain has TRBV6-5 and TRBJ2-3, with 8 positions matching TRBD2. CDR3 length: 15 residues. The V gene's germline CDR1 is MNHEY and CDR2 SVGAGI. V gave up 6 bases and J gave up 4 bases; unmatched junction bases: 9. CDR3 nucleotide sequence: TGTGCCAGCAGCTTAAGCGGGGGACTACCAGATACGCAGTATTTT. Residues: CASSLSGGLPDTQYF.

The J gene is TRBJ2-1, the V gene TRBV5-1; 9 bases agree with TRBD1. V lost 4 bases and J lost 4; bases outside the gene matches: 3. CDR1 is SGHRS, CDR2 YFSETQ, per germline. The CDR3 consists of 14 residues. DNA of the CDR3: TGCGCCAGCAGCGCGGGACAGGGTTACAATGAGCAGTTCTTC. Translating it yields CASSAGQGYNEQFF.

V gene TRBV19 combines with J gene TRBJ2-7, with D uncertain. This CDR3 is 14 amino acids long. Trimming removed 11 bases at V and 0 bases at J, with 17 bases between. Germline-derived CDR1 and CDR2 are LNHDA and SQIVND (reference sequence). CDR3 residues: CAVQAGSSSYEQYV. The DNA for the CDR3 is TGTGCCGTCCAAGCTGGGTCCAGCTCCTACGAGCAGTACGTC.

This clone was detected once. The rearrangement uses TRBV12-5 and TRBJ1-2, with D possibly TRBD1 on 6 matching bases. Looked up from germline, CDR1 is LGHNT and CDR2 is FRNRAP. The V gene lost 2 bases and the J gene lost 0 bases, with 16 bases spanning the gap. The CDR3 spans 17 residues. This CDR3 is CASGLTTGTTTNYGYTF. The CDR3 nucleotides are TGTGCTAGTGGTTTGACGACCGGGACAACGACTAACTATGGCTACACCTTC.

The chain uses TRBV28 and TRBJ1-2; D not resolved. The CDR3 loop spans 13 amino acids. The ends were cut back, 7 bases at V and 5 bases at J, with 14 bases in the middle. Germline V lookup: CDR1 MDHEN, CDR2 SYDVKM. CDR3 DNA: TGTGCCAGCATAACCGGAGGTTCATATGGCTACACCTTC. Its translation is CASITGGSYGYTF.

The chain carries TRBV14 and TRBJ1-2; D remains ambiguous. The CDR3 runs 13 residues. CDR1 is SGHDN and CDR2 is FVKESK in the germline V gene. The V end was cut by 4 bases, the J end by 8 bases, with 14 bases between. CDR3 DNA: TGTGCCAGCAGCCCCCTAGGCATGAGGGGCTACACCTTC. It specifies CASSPLGMRGYTF.

The chain is built from TRBV3-1 (or the pseudogene TRBV3-2) and TRBJ2-2; possible D gene TRBD2, 6 bases. Germline assignment: CDR1 LGHDT and CDR2 YNNKEL (reference sequence). The length of the CDR3 is 12 residues. The CDR3 protein is CAAGGGTGELFF. CDR3 coding DNA: TGTGCAGCGGGTGGGGGCACCGGGGAGCTGTTTTTT.

This clone was counted only a few times. The J gene is TRBJ2-5, the V gene TRBV4-1; tentative D call: TRBD2 (5 bases). The CDR3 runs 14 residues. CDR1 MGHRA and CDR2 YSYEKL come from the germline V gene. V dropped 1 base and J dropped 5 bases, with 11 bases sitting between them. CDR3 coding DNA: TGCGCCAGCAGCCAAGGTATTCGGGGTGAGACCCAGTACTTC. This encodes CASSQGIRGETQYF.

The chain is built from TRBV6-1 and TRBJ1-2, with D perhaps TRBD1 (6 bases). The CDR3 has 16 residues. Between the trimmed V and J ends, which lost 1 base and 1 base, there was a span of 13 bases. The V gene's germline CDR1 is MNHNS and CDR2 SASEGT. For the CDR3, the DNA is TGTGCCAGCAGTGAAGGGACAGCCATTTATAACTATGGCTACACCTTC. Its translation is CASSEGTAIYNYGYTF.

The gene calls are TRBV18 and TRBJ1-2, with D tentatively TRBD1 (5 bases). Germline CDR1 KGHSH, CDR2 LQKENI. V lost 3 bases and J 2 bases, leaving 10 bases between the germline ends. This CDR3 comprises 14 residues. CDR3 nucleotide sequence: TGTGCCAGCTCACCCGAACAGGCCAACTATGGCTACACCTTC. Translating it yields CASSPEQANYGYTF.

This clone was counted only a few times. The chain joins TRBV20-1 to TRBJ1-1; perhaps TRBD1 as D (5 bases). V was trimmed by 3 bases and J by 4 bases, leaving 24 bases between them. Per the germline V gene, CDR1 is DFQATT and CDR2 is SNEGSKA (reference sequence). The CDR3 length is 17 residues. The CDR3: CSASDLRGPTIGTEAFF. CDR3 bases: TGCAGTGCTAGTGACCTTCGGGGCCCGACGATAGGCACTGAAGCTTTCTTT.

This clone was seen a few times. J is TRBJ1-4 and V is TRBV5-1, with D unclear. The CDR3 spans 12 residues. V lost 7 bases to trimming and J lost 4 bases, with 8 bases between them. Germline V gives CDR1 SGHRS, CDR2 YFSETQ. The CDR3, as DNA: TGCGCCAGCCGGATGGATAATGAAAAACTGTTTTTT. This sequence encodes CASRMDNEKLFF.

V gene TRBV6-5 combines with J gene TRBJ2-7; 11 positions agree with TRBD1. Germline CDR1 is MNHEY and CDR2 is SVGAGI. The CDR3 runs to 15 residues. V shed 0 bases and J 3 bases; nucleotides not matched to a gene: 1. CDR3 region: CASSYSGTGGYEQYV. The CDR3 bases are TGTGCCAGCAGTTACTCCGGGACAGGGGGCTACGAGCAGTACGTC.

The V call is TRBV30, the J call TRBJ1-1; D is ambiguous. The germline V gene encodes CDR1 GTSNPN and CDR2 SVGIG (reference sequence). V was trimmed by 0 bases and J by 3 bases, leaving 5 bases between them. This CDR3 contains 12 residues. CDR3 coding DNA: TGTGCCTGGAGTGTACGGGACACTGAAGCTTTCTTT. Translating gives CAWSVRDTEAFF.

The chain combines TRBV7-3 with TRBJ1-2; TRBD1 matches 12 bases. V gave up 6 bases and J gave up 8 bases; unmatched junction bases: 7. Germline V gene lookup returns CDR1 SGHTA and CDR2 FQGTGA. The length of the CDR3 is 14 residues. CDR3 residues: CASRPGQGAQGYTF. CDR3 bases: TGTGCCAGCAGACCGGGACAGGGGGCGCAGGGCTACACCTTC.

The chain combines TRBV19 with TRBJ2-2; 8 bases align to TRBD2. With 1 base clipped from V and 1 base from J, the junction kept 2 bases outside the gene matches. Germline V CDR1 and CDR2: LNHDA, SQIVND (reference sequence). The CDR3 length is 16 residues. CDR3 protein: CASSIGAGGNTGELFF. The CDR3 DNA reads TGTGCCAGTAGTATAGGTGCGGGGGGGAACACCGGGGAGCTGTTTTTT.

V gene TRBV13 combines with J gene TRBJ1-2; D is uncertain. V shed 5 bases and J shed 8 bases, with 15 bases lying between them. The CDR3 has 13 residues. Germline V gene lookup returns CDR1 PRHDT and CDR2 FYEKMQ (reference sequence). In DNA, the CDR3 is TGTGCCAGCAGCCCAAGAAGCGGTCAGGGCTACACCTTC. This translates into CASSPRSGQGYTF.

This chain links TRBV6-1 with TRBJ1-2, with D possibly matching TRBD1 (6 bases). V dropped 2 bases and J dropped 4 bases, with 23 bases sitting between them. CDR3 size: 18 residues. From germline, CDR1 is MNHNS and CDR2 SASEGT. CDR3 protein: CASSELTGWGASFYGYTF. For the CDR3, the DNA is TGTGCCAGCAGTGAATTAACGGGTTGGGGGGCAAGCTTCTATGGCTACACCTTC.

There are a few counts of this clone. The gene calls are TRBV19 and TRBJ1-2, with D maybe TRBD1 (5 bases). V lost 3 bases, J lost 6 bases, and 11 bases lay in between. The CDR3 sequence is 13 residues long. CDR1 LNHDA and CDR2 SQIVND come from the germline V gene (reference sequence). The CDR3 bases are TGTGCCAGTAGTATTACCAGGGCGGATGGCTACACCTTC. It translates to CASSITRADGYTF.

This chain connects TRBV5-1 to TRBJ2-2, with 16 bases that match TRBD2. This CDR3 has 19 residues. Germline values: CDR1 SGHRS, CDR2 YFSETQ. V gave up 4 bases and J gave up 4 bases; unmatched junction bases: 10. Here the CDR3 DNA reads TGCGCCAGCAGCCTCACCGGGACTAGCGGGGGGGCCGGCACCGGGGAGCTGTTTTTT. Translated, it gives CASSLTGTSGGAGTGELFF.

The V and J genes are TRBV12-3 or TRBV12-4 and TRBJ1-2; D call uncertain. This CDR3 is 12 amino acids long. Trimming took 6 bases from V and 1 from J, leaving 6 bases between them. The CDR3 region is CASRGDNYGYTF. CDR3 bases: TGTGCCAGCAGGGGAGATAACTATGGCTACACCTTC.

V usage is TRBV7-2 and J usage is TRBJ2-5; TRBD2 aligns across 9 bases. The CDR3 is made up of 15 amino acids. Germline V CDR1 and CDR2: SGHTA, FQGNSA. With 1 base clipped from V and 2 bases from J, the junction kept 2 bases outside the gene matches. CDR3 DNA: TGTGCCAGCAGCTTAGGTCTAGCGGGACAAGAGACCCAGTACTTC. This encodes CASSLGLAGQETQYF. Full variable domain (rest looked up from reference TRBV7-2 and TRBJ2-5): GAGVSQSPSNKVTEKGKDVELRCDPISGHTALYWYRQSLGQGLEFLIYFQGNSAPDKSGLPSDRFSAERTGGSVSTLTIQRTQQEDSAVYLCASSLGLAGQETQYFGPGTRLLVL.

The chain couples TRBV19 to TRBJ1-5, with D perhaps TRBD1 (6 bases). The V end was cut by 5 bases, the J end by 3 bases, with 14 bases between. This CDR3 region has 15 residues. Germline-derived CDR1 and CDR2 are LNHDA and SQIVND (reference sequence). The CDR3 region has the DNA TGTGCCAGTAGTCCTCCCCAGGGGATCAATCAGCCCCAGCATTTT. Translating it yields CASSPPQGINQPQHF.

The genes are TRBV10-2 and TRBJ2-3; no firm D call. CDR1 and CDR2 (germline): WSHSY, SAAADI. Trimming shortened V by 5 bases and J by 2 bases, and 2 bases separated the two germline ends. The CDR3 spans 11 residues. The CDR3 DNA sequence: TGCGCCAGCAGTCCCACAGATACGCAGTATTTT. Translation gives CASSPTDTQYF.

The chain links TRBV4-2 to TRBJ2-3; TRBD1 matches at 8 bases. The ends lost 0 bases at V and 6 bases at J; junction bases unmatched: 8. CDR1 is LGHNA, CDR2 YNFKEQ, per germline. There are 16 residues in the CDR3. Written as DNA, the CDR3 is TGTGCCAGCAGCCAAGATCCTGGACAGGGTTTTGATACGCAGTATTTT. As protein: CASSQDPGQGFDTQYF.

V usage is TRBV14 and J usage is TRBJ2-4, with D possibly matching TRBD2 (5 bases). Germline CDR1 is SGHDN and CDR2 is FVKESK. The CDR3 has 15 residues. Between the trimmed V and J ends, which lost 5 bases and 3 bases, there was a span of 14 bases. CDR3 region: CASSANAGGKNIQYF. The CDR3 nucleotides read TGTGCCAGCAGCGCCAACGCAGGAGGCAAAAACATTCAGTACTTC.

CDR3: CASSPEGAQPQHF. The CDR3 region has the DNA TGTGCCAGCAGCCCGGAGGGGGCTCAGCCCCAGCATTTT. V is TRBV25-1 and J is TRBJ1-5, with TRBD1 matching 7 bases. The CDR3 has 13 amino acids. Losses at the gene ends were 6 bases for V and 6 bases for J; bases not matched to a gene: 5. Germline V CDR1 and CDR2: MGHDK, SYGVNS.

This chain uses TRBV6-5 with TRBJ2-4; D is ambiguous. Germline CDR1 MNHEY, CDR2 SVGAGI. Trimming cost V 2 bases and J 2 bases, with 10 bases left between them. CDR3 length: 15 residues. CDR3 residues: CASSYRWDPKNIQYF. The CDR3 nucleotides are TGTGCCAGCAGTTACCGTTGGGATCCCAAAAACATTCAGTACTTC.

V and J are TRBV5-4 and TRBJ1-6; 8 positions match TRBD1. The germline gives CDR1 SGHNT, CDR2 YYREEE (reference sequence). CDR3 length: 15 amino acids. J was trimmed by 5 bases and V by 4 bases; bases with no gene match: 5. The DNA of the CDR3 is TGTGCCAGCAGCCCCCGGACAGGGAATAATTCACCCCTCCACTTT. Translated, it gives CASSPRTGNNSPLHF.

The chain is built from TRBV18 and TRBJ2-1; unclear D gene. The CDR3 is made up of 15 amino acids. V was trimmed by 0 bases and J by 6 bases, leaving 12 bases between them. Germline-derived CDR1 and CDR2 are KGHSH and LQKENI. Here the CDR3 reads CASSPPKVQTNEQFF. Written as DNA, the CDR3 is TGTGCCAGCTCACCACCGAAAGTGCAGACCAATGAGCAGTTCTTC.

The chain's CDR3 is CASRASSRETQYF. The CDR3 nucleotides are TGTGCCAGCAGGGCTAGCTCTAGAGAGACCCAGTACTTC. The rearrangement joins TRBV6-5 to TRBJ2-5, with D maybe TRBD2 (5 bases). Per germline, CDR1 MNHEY and CDR2 SVGAGI. The CDR3 loop spans 13 amino acids. V lost 6 bases and J 4 bases, leaving 12 bases between the germline ends.

The V call is TRBV12-3 or TRBV12-4, the J call TRBJ2-1; TRBD1 matches at 7 bases. V was pared by 5 bases and J by 15 bases, with 13 bases of the junction left unmatched. This CDR3 region has 13 residues. The CDR3 protein is CASSRQGPRGLFF. Here the CDR3 DNA reads TGTGCCAGCAGTCGACAGGGCCCCCGCGGGTTGTTCTTC.